This T cell receptor beta chain originates from a study of T cell responses to AZD1222 COVID-19 vaccine. Whole-study findings and limits: Clonal diversity may have been underestimated in mostly white British donors. The reported proportion of spike-specific TCRs targeting unmutated variant regions was nearly half. The repertoires were collected only after the peak T cell response.

As regards this clone: Its specificity is unknown.

Second doses that came at about 4 or about 12 weeks were put together. Germline V gene sequence: CDR1 SGHDT, CDR2 YYEEEE. The CDR3 consists of 17 residues. V lost 2 bases and J lost 4; bases outside the gene matches: 8. Assay: immunoSEQ multiplex PCR; the TCRdb copy retains only in-frame clones and omits some. The sample lists around 150,000 clones; approximately 90% were seen once. The sequencing used peripheral blood, collected 28 days after the second AZD1222 dose. This receptor was obtained from an adult who received the AZD1222 COVID-19 vaccine. This chain connects TRBV5-6 to TRBJ2-2; 10 bases agree with TRBD1. The DNA of the CDR3 is TGTGCCAGCAGCTTCCGTCGGACAGGGGGACCCACCGGGGAGCTGTTTTTT. Protein sequence: CASSFRRTGGPTGELFF.